These 2 T cell receptor beta chains originate from one sample sequenced in a study of blood T cell repertoires in COVID-19. Sequencing used immunoSEQ multiplex PCR; TCRdb keeps in-frame clones, though not all of them. In the table there are under 250,000 clones, approximately 90% of which are singletons. Specimen: peripheral blood. All receptors come from a woman between 25 and 40 years old with COVID-19, enrolled during active disease.

This clone showed up just once. The V gene is TRBV10-3, the J gene TRBJ1-1, with a tentative D call TRBD1 (6 bases). The CDR3 spans 16 residues. Trimming left V 4 bases short and J 1 base short, with 16 bases between. CDR1 is ENHRY and CDR2 is SYGVKD in the germline V gene. In nucleotides, the CDR3 is TGTGCCATCAGTGGACAGGCTGGGGGGGCGAACACTGAAGCTTTCTTT. This sequence encodes CAISGQAGGANTEAFF.

The chain employs TRBV9 and TRBJ2-2; 12 bases are shared with TRBD2. In germline, CDR1 is SGDLS, CDR2 YYNGEE. Trimming cost V 4 bases and J 5 bases; bases outside gene matches: 9. This CDR3 comprises 17 residues. The chain's CDR3 is CASSFTSGGPGTGELFF. In DNA form, the CDR3 reads TGTGCCAGCAGCTTTACTAGCGGGGGGCCCGGGACCGGGGAGCTGTTTTTT. Looking up the rest from reference TRBV9 and TRBJ2-2 gives the full variable domain: DSGVTQTPKHLITATGQRVTLRCSPRSGDLSVYWYQQSLDQGLQFLIQYYNGEERAKGNILERFSAQQFPDLHSELNLSSLELGDSALYFCASSFTSGGPGTGELFFGEGSRLTVL.